This record looks at one T cell receptor (beta chain) sequence and its context. No antigen is known for it. No qualities accompany the bases; no much larger clone lies one base away. From the cysteine up to the phenylalanine, the CDR3 has a length of 14 residues. Only CDR3 DNA is held: 42 bases, read in frame from base 1. V loses 4 bases, J loses 4 bases, and the germline ends lie 13 bases apart. The germline V gene (reference sequence) provides CDR1 MNHEY and CDR2 SMNVEV. TCRbeta CDR3 regions were amplified from genomic DNA by means of the immunoSEQ Assay, a bias-controlled multiplex PCR. The authors' analysis ran thus. Nucleated cell counts per sample were estimated from amplification of reference gene primers within the assay. Sequence reads were collapsed and filtered to measure the absolute abundance of every unique TCRbeta CDR3 rearrangement. For each sample, productive Simpson clonality was calculated by taking the square root of Simpson's diversity index across productive rearrangements. Entries here come from immuneACCESS through TCRdb and include only in-frame sequences with V and J called. Some clones fail to appear in such tables; in the studies checked, an unresolved V gene covers under half of the shortfall, and the cause of the remainder is unknown. D and trimming come from the DNA, and the V and J calls and clone size come from that table. The sample table lists around 320,000 clones, roughly 90% of them with a count of one. Of the sample, approximately 10% falls within the top ten clones.

One collaborating source in Seattle enrolled patients while the patients were actively infected and followed the patients over time throughout the course of disease. Collaborating institutions collected whole blood in K2EDTA tubes following their own protocols. For TCRbeta analysis, collaborators shipped samples in one of three forms: frozen whole blood, isolated PBMCs, or DNA extracted from either of those sample types. This record comes from a study of blood T cell repertoires in COVID-19 (dated by TCRdb to 2019 to 2021). About the full investigation: Samples covering the acute and convalescent phases of COVID-19 were provided by collaborators in the United States, Italy and Spain. The material from the prospective study consisted of cDNA or gDNA derived from T cells, B-cell-depleted T cells, or PBMCs. The dataset comprised deeply sampled blood TCRbeta repertoires from subjects exposed to, actively infected with, or recovered from COVID-19. The repertoires were made available in a free public database intended to serve as a resource for research on the immune response to SARS-CoV-2. Samples were obtained from the ongoing ImmuneRACE study (first 160 participants) and from 1,254 subjects provided by 6 global collaborators. A de-identified subject ID, COVID-19 status, age in years and sex were almost always included in the sample metadata. Where HLA class I and class II types were available, the types were taken from metadata supplied by the sample provider, not from assay-based typing.

Study-wide conclusions, independent of this receptor: The quantity of clinical and demographic metadata differed by source and by participant and was supplied without curation.

This sequence was found in a woman in her thirties with COVID-19, enrolled during active disease. The sample taken for sequencing was peripheral blood. The sequence is built from TRBV27 and TRBJ1-1; the D region possibly corresponds to TRBD1 (6 bases align). The CDR3 reads CASSSLGGGTEAFF. The base sequence is TGTGCCAGCAGTTCATTAGGGGGTGGCACTGAAGCTTTCTTT.